Presented here are 30 T cell receptor beta chains from one specimen sequenced in a study of T cell repertoires in cytomegalovirus infection. Via MiXCR, TCRdb re-called the reads, giving one row per CDR3 protein. The sample lists hundreds of thousands of distinct CDR3 sequences, about two fifths occurring once. Their target antigens are unknown. The specimen was cultured PBMCs, collected from culture after CMV antigen stimulation. The receptors stem from a human donor in good health (CMV status not recorded). Some clones in this sample may be carry-over from other donors' samples.

The chain couples TRBV6-1 to TRBJ2-2, with 9 bases that match TRBD1. Looked up from germline, CDR1 is MNHNS and CDR2 is SASEGT. The V gene end was trimmed by 5 bases and the J gene end by 4 bases; junction bases not matched to a gene: 5. The CDR3 contains 15 residues. The CDR3 sequence is CASSYRGPGTGELFF. The CDR3, as DNA: TGTGCCAGCAGTTACAGGGGGCCGGGCACCGGGGAGCTGTTTTTT.

V and J are TRBV30 and TRBJ2-7; maybe TRBD2 (5 bases). CDR1 is GTSNPN and CDR2 is SVGIG in the germline V gene (reference sequence). Trimming pared 1 base from V and 1 base from J, leaving 8 bases between. This CDR3 is 13 amino acids long. The CDR3 protein is CAWSAGYSYEQYF. The CDR3 nucleotides read TGTGCCTGGAGTGCGGGGTATTCCTACGAGCAGTACTTC.

This clonotype showed up just a few times. This rearrangement joins TRBV7-2 to TRBJ2-7; TRBD1 is a possible D gene (5 bases). This CDR3 has 13 residues. Germline loops: CDR1 SGHTA, CDR2 FQGNSA. Trimming shortened V by 7 bases and J by 7 bases, and 17 bases separated the two germline ends. The CDR3 loop is CASTLSRAGEQYF. The CDR3 DNA is TGTGCCAGCACCCTATCCAGGGCTGGGGAGCAGTACTTC.

The rearrangement links TRBV2 to TRBJ2-1; D possibly corresponds to TRBD2 (7 bases). The V and J ends lost 8 bases and 0 bases respectively, with 17 bases between them. CDR3 length: 16 residues. CDR1 is SNHLY, CDR2 FYNNEI, per germline. The chain's CDR3 is CASSVGGGYSYNEQFF. DNA for the CDR3: TGTGCCAGCTCGGTGGGGGGGGGCTACTCCTACAATGAGCAGTTCTTC. The full variable domain, its missing parts supplied by reference TRBV2 and TRBJ2-1, is EPEVTQTPSHQVTQMGQEVILRCVPISNHLYFYWYRQILGQKVEFLVSFYNNEISEKSEIFDDQFSVERPDGSNFTLKIRSTKLEDSAMYFCASSVGGGYSYNEQFFGPGTRLTVL.

This clonotype has just a few counts. This chain joins TRBV7-2 and TRBJ2-3; 9 nucleotides align to TRBD2. V shed 5 bases and J 1 base; nucleotides not matched to a gene: 7. CDR3 size: 16 residues. CDR1 is SGHTA, CDR2 FQGNSA, per germline. The CDR3 region is CASSHLAGVGTDTQYF. CDR3 coding DNA: TGTGCCAGCAGCCACTTAGCGGGAGTGGGCACAGATACGCAGTATTTT.

This clonotype was found many times. The CDR3, as DNA: TGTGCCAGCAGCTTTTACGTAGGAGTGGAGCTCTACGAGCAGTACTTC. Translated, it gives CASSFYVGVELYEQYF. The chain couples TRBV7-2 to TRBJ2-7; D remains ambiguous. Germline-derived CDR1 and CDR2 are SGHTA and FQGNSA. The V end was cut by 3 bases, the J end by 3 bases, with 18 bases between. CDR3 length equals 16 residues.

The chain has TRBV29-1 and TRBJ1-2; perhaps TRBD1 as D (6 bases). Trimming pared 4 bases from V and 2 bases from J, leaving 8 bases between. The CDR3 is 12 residues long. Germline V gene sequence: CDR1 SQVTM, CDR2 ANQGSEA. The CDR3 DNA reads as TGCAGCGTTGGGGGGCAGAACTATGGCTACACCTTC. Protein sequence: CSVGGQNYGYTF.

The chain is built from TRBV4-2 and TRBJ2-3; TRBD1 aligns across 11 bases. Per the germline V gene, CDR1 is LGHNA and CDR2 is YNFKEQ. The CDR3 is made up of 17 amino acids. The junction had 10 bases not matched to a gene; V was cut back by 2 bases and J by 6 bases. CDR3 DNA sequence: TGTGCCAGCAGCCAACACGGGACAGGGGGGACGGAGGATACGCAGTATTTT. This codes for CASSQHGTGGTEDTQYF.

This clonotype was seen more than once but under ten times. This chain connects TRBV19 to TRBJ1-5, with D perhaps TRBD1 (6 bases). This CDR3 has 16 amino acids. Deletions cut 7 bases from V and 2 bases from J, with 18 bases between. Germline V gene sequence: CDR1 LNHDA, CDR2 SQIVND (reference sequence). The CDR3 loop is CASTRPGATGNQPQHF. CDR3 coding DNA: TGTGCCAGTACTCGGCCGGGGGCGACTGGCAATCAGCCCCAGCATTTT.

CDR3 protein: CAITGDPTDTQYF. CDR3 DNA: TGTGCCATCACCGGGGACCCCACAGATACGCAGTATTTT. V gene TRBV10-3 combines with J gene TRBJ2-3; tentatively, D is TRBD1 or TRBD2 (5 bases each). Deletions cut 7 bases from V and 2 bases from J, with 10 bases between. The CDR3 is 13 amino acids. Germline V CDR1 and CDR2: ENHRY, SYGVKD.

With respect to this clonotype: One end of the junction is discordant with germline, which a read error may explain. The rearrangement joins TRBV10-3 to TRBJ2-2; TRBD2 matches at 10 bases. The CDR3 sequence is 14 residues long. Germline values: CDR1 ENHRY, CDR2 SYGVKD. This CDR3 reads CALRASGSMGELFF. As DNA, the CDR3 is TGTGCCCTCAGGGCTAGCGGGAGTATGGGGGAGCTGTTTTTT.

The rearrangement joins TRBV6-1 to TRBJ1-1; 7 nucleotides align to TRBD1. J lost 3 bases, V lost 6 bases, and 4 bases had no gene match. This CDR3 spans 13 amino acids. Germline values: CDR1 MNHNS, CDR2 SASEGT. The CDR3 loop is CASRVTGHTEAFF. CDR3 bases: TGTGCCAGCAGGGTGACAGGGCACACTGAAGCTTTCTTT.

This clonotype has just a few counts. The chain uses TRBV10-3 and TRBJ2-3; perhaps D is TRBD1 or TRBD2 (5 bases each). This CDR3 has 13 amino acids. CDR1 is ENHRY and CDR2 is SYGVKD in the germline V gene. The V end lost 4 bases, the J end lost 5 bases, and 10 bases lay between the germline ends. CDR3: CAISVVGEDTQYF. The DNA of the CDR3 is TGTGCCATCAGTGTGGTGGGGGAAGATACGCAGTATTTT.

The chain employs TRBV4-1 and TRBJ2-7; 10 bases line up with TRBD1. Trimming took 4 bases from V and 3 from J; bases not matched to a gene: 9. The CDR3 loop spans 16 amino acids. Germline CDR1 is MGHRA and CDR2 is YSYEKL. The CDR3 region has the DNA TGCGCCAGCAGCCCCCTACCCGGGACAGGGGTCTACGAGCAGTACTTC. It is translated as CASSPLPGTGVYEQYF.

The V call is TRBV2, the J call TRBJ2-5, with D unresolved. CDR3 size: 13 residues. Per germline, CDR1 SNHLY and CDR2 FYNNEI. Trimming cost V 6 bases and J 5 bases, with 13 bases left between them. DNA for the CDR3: TGTGCCAGCAGGAGGTGGGGTATCGAGACCCAGTACTTC. Translating gives CASRRWGIETQYF.

This chain connects TRBV3-1 to TRBJ1-4; TRBD1 matches 9 bases. Germline assignment: CDR1 LGHDT and CDR2 YNNKEL (reference sequence). CDR3 length equals 16 residues. The V gene end was trimmed by 3 bases and the J gene end by 7 bases; junction bases not matched to a gene: 9. The chain's CDR3 is CASSHLYRGRREKLFF. The DNA for the CDR3 is TGTGCCAGCAGCCACCTGTACAGGGGGCGCCGTGAAAAACTGTTTTTT.

The rearrangement joins TRBV5-6 to TRBJ1-5; D gene ambiguous. Germline V gives CDR1 SGHDT, CDR2 YYEEEE. Deletions cut 4 bases from V and 0 bases from J, with 8 bases between. The CDR3 totals 14 residues. The DNA of the CDR3 is TGTGCCAGCAGCATGGCAATTAGCAATCAGCCCCAGCATTTT. This translates into CASSMAISNQPQHF.

This clonotype occurred a few times. The chain recombines TRBV6-5 with TRBJ1-1, with unresolved D. Trimming removed 2 bases at V and 6 bases at J, with 7 bases between. CDR1 and CDR2 (germline): MNHEY, SVGAGI. This CDR3 region has 12 residues. The CDR3 nucleotides read TGTGCCAGCAGTTACGGCCAATCTGAAGCTTTCTTT. Its translation is CASSYGQSEAFF.

This clonotype was recorded a few times. The rearrangement joins TRBV7-4 to TRBJ2-5, with 11 positions matching TRBD2. Germline CDR1 and CDR2: SGHVT and SQSDAQ. With V trimmed by 4 bases and J by 5 bases, 9 bases remained unmatched. This CDR3 is 16 amino acids long. Written as DNA, the CDR3 is TGTGCCAGCAGCTCCGGGGGGACTAGCGGACGGGAGACCCAGTACTTC. Its protein is CASSSGGTSGRETQYF.

This clonotype was counted only a few times. This rearrangement joins TRBV7-2 to TRBJ2-3; 9 nucleotides agree with TRBD2. The CDR3 has 17 residues. V lost 1 base, J lost 0 bases, and 5 bases stayed unmatched. Germline V lookup: CDR1 SGHTA, CDR2 FQGNSA. This CDR3 reads CASSLDAAGGSTDTQYF. DNA for the CDR3: TGTGCCAGCAGCTTAGATGCAGCGGGGGGCAGCACAGATACGCAGTATTTT.

The table lists this clonotype with a few counts. The V gene is TRBV7-2, the J gene TRBJ1-1; no clear D gene. CDR1 and CDR2 from the germline V gene are SGHTA and FQGNSA. V was pared by 3 bases and J by 4 bases, with 15 bases between. CDR3 length: 15 amino acids. The CDR3 is CASSFSWGWGTEAFF. The CDR3 DNA follows: TGTGCCAGCAGCTTCAGTTGGGGATGGGGCACTGAAGCTTTCTTT.

At least ten counts were recorded for this clonotype. The V gene is TRBV7-8, the J gene TRBJ2-5; 9 positions agree with TRBD2. Trimming at V came to 0 bases and at J to 5 bases, leaving 10 bases not matched to a gene. This CDR3 has 17 amino acids. Germline V lookup: CDR1 SGHVS, CDR2 FQNEAQ. CDR3 sequence: CASSLAPKRGVRETQYF. As DNA, the CDR3 is TGTGCCAGCAGCTTAGCGCCCAAGCGGGGGGTCCGCGAGACCCAGTACTTC.

This clonotype was recorded a few times. The genes are TRBV5-1 and TRBJ1-4, with a weak D call TRBD1 (5 bases). V shed 2 bases and J shed 8 bases, with 16 bases lying between them. CDR3 size: 15 residues. Germline-derived CDR1 and CDR2 are SGHRS and YFSETQ. The CDR3 coding sequence is TGCGCCAGCAGCTTAACCGGGACCAGGGCCGAAAAACTGTTTTTT. Translating gives CASSLTGTRAEKLFF.

A single count supports this clonotype. The chain's CDR3 is CASTKWGDRHSGANVLTF. The CDR3 region has the DNA TGTGCCAGCACCAAGTGGGGGGACAGGCACTCTGGGGCCAACGTCCTGACTTTC. The J gene is TRBJ2-6, the V gene TRBV6-2 or TRBV6-3; TRBD1 agrees at 8 bases. The V gene's germline CDR1 is MNHEY and CDR2 SVGEGT. The V gene end was trimmed by 7 bases and the J gene end by 0 bases; junction bases not matched to a gene: 11. This CDR3 contains 18 residues.

This chain joins TRBV30 and TRBJ2-3; TRBD1 matches at 7 bases. The ends lost 1 base at V and 4 bases at J; junction bases unmatched: 8. This CDR3 spans 15 amino acids. The V gene's germline CDR1 is GTSNPN and CDR2 SVGIG (reference sequence). The CDR3 region has the DNA TGTGCCTGGAGTGAAGGACAGGTCCCGGCAGATACGCAGTATTTT. This gives the protein CAWSEGQVPADTQYF.

This clonotype was picked up one time. This chain links TRBV20-1 with TRBJ1-2, with a tentative D call TRBD1 (5 bases). Trimming left V 1 base short and J 8 bases short, with 14 bases between. CDR1 DFQATT and CDR2 SNEGSKA come from the germline V gene (reference sequence). The CDR3 has 13 amino acids. CDR3 in DNA: TGCAGTGCTAGAGCTGGGACCCTGGGCGGCTACACCTTC. It specifies CSARAGTLGGYTF.

This clonotype was counted between two and nine times. This chain joins TRBV6-1 and TRBJ1-2; D not certain. Germline V gives CDR1 MNHNS, CDR2 SASEGT. This CDR3 has 13 residues. Trimming removed 2 bases from V and 8 bases from J, with 12 bases in between. CDR3 coding DNA: TGTGCCAGCAGTGAACGGACGCCGGGCGGCTACACCTTC. Amino acid sequence: CASSERTPGGYTF.

The chain has TRBV5-4 and TRBJ2-2; 8 bases align to TRBD1. Looked up from germline, CDR1 is SGHNT and CDR2 is YYREEE (reference sequence). The junction had 11 bases not matched to a gene; V was cut back by 4 bases and J by 6 bases. There are 16 residues in the CDR3. Here the CDR3 reads CASSLDGQGGAGELFF. Here the CDR3 DNA reads TGTGCCAGCAGCCTGGACGGACAGGGCGGCGCCGGGGAGCTGTTTTTT. Full variable domain (rest looked up from reference TRBV5-4 and TRBJ2-2): ETGVTQSPTHLIKTRGQQVTLRCSSQSGHNTVSWYQQALGQGPQFIFQYYREEENGRGNFPPRFSGLQFPNYSSELNVNALELDDSALYLCASSLDGQGGAGELFFGEGSRLTVL.

This clonotype occurred a few times. The gene calls are TRBV2 and TRBJ2-5, with 8 nucleotides matching TRBD2. V lost 6 bases and J lost 7; bases outside the gene matches: 10. The CDR3 spans 14 residues. Per germline, CDR1 SNHLY and CDR2 FYNNEI. The CDR3 nucleotides are TGTGCCAGCAGGGGAGCGGGGGCATTGGGGACCCAGTACTTC. Its protein product is CASRGAGALGTQYF.

The chain recombines TRBV28 with TRBJ2-1; D remains unclear. The CDR3 is 14 amino acids. Trimming pared 5 bases from V and 8 bases from J, leaving 16 bases between. Germline V lookup: CDR1 MDHEN, CDR2 SYDVKM. CDR3: CASSPSYPRHEQFF. The CDR3, as DNA: TGTGCCAGCAGTCCGAGTTACCCCCGCCATGAGCAGTTCTTC.